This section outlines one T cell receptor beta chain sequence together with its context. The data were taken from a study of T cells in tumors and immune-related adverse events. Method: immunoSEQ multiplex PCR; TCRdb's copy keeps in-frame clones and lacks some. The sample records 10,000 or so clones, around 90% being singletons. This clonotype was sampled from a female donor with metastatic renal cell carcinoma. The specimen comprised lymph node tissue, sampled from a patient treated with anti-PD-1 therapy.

The CDR3 sequence: CASSSDRVGYTF. CDR3 nucleotide sequence: TGTGCCAGCAGCTCGGACAGAGTTGGCTACACCTTC. The genes are TRBV13 and TRBJ1-2; maybe TRBD1 (6 bases). The CDR3 spans 12 residues. Germline lookup yields CDR1 PRHDT and CDR2 FYEKMQ (reference sequence). V was trimmed by 4 bases and J by 7 bases, leaving 10 bases between them.